The clone carrying this T cell receptor (beta chain) was detected ten times or more. Its antigen is unidentified. The data were taken from a study of glioma-infiltrating T cells. Study-wide results and caveats: Very few CDR3 sequences were shared between tissue and blood. Above-expected tissue-blood divergence occurred in all gliomas, most in low-grade ones.

This CDR3 has 13 residues. Trimming stripped 0 bases from V and 1 base from J, with 4 bases between. Germline V CDR1 and CDR2: WNHNN, SYGVQD (reference sequence). TCR alpha and beta CDR3 regions were amplified from RNA using iRepertoire nested multiplex PCR. Input was 100-400 ng of tissue mRNA or PBMC total RNA. Each CDR3 protein gets one entry after TCRdb re-called the multiplex PCR reads with MiXCR. Of about 93,000 distinct CDR3 sequences listed, around 42% are singletons. The TCR originated in a human donor with low-grade glioma or glioblastoma, undergoing nonglioma brain surgery, or in good health (not recorded which). The sequenced material came from glioma tissue, nonneoplastic brain tissue, or PBMCs (not recorded which). The chain joins TRBV10-1 to TRBJ2-7; D unresolved. CDR3 nucleotide sequence: TGCGCCAGCAGTGAGTCAGGATCCTACGAGCAGTACTTC. This encodes CASSESGSYEQYF.